The 7 T cell receptor beta chains below all came from one sample that was sequenced in a study of T-cell reconstitution after alpha-beta-depleted transplantation in children. The authors prepared the TCRbeta library with unique molecular identifiers. TCRdb redid the calling of the PCR reads with MiXCR, one entry per CDR3 protein. The sample comprises about 610,000 distinct CDR3 sequences, over 9.5% of which are singletons, and 4% to 5% rests with the top ten. The source was PBMCs from the stem cell graft donor, collected from the stem cell graft. These receptors came from a human donor who donated a stem cell graft to a child with acute myeloid leukemia.

The V call is TRBV5-1, the J call TRBJ2-2; D remains unclear. This CDR3 is built from 13 residues. Trimming took off 0 bases at V and 7 bases at J, with 7 bases between the two ends. Germline lookup yields CDR1 SGHRS and CDR2 YFSETQ. The CDR3 loop is CASSLDSLGELFF. The CDR3, as DNA: TGCGCCAGCAGCTTGGACTCCCTCGGGGAGCTGTTTTTT.

This clonotype came up many times. The CDR3 bases are TGTGCCAGCAGCTTGGCGGGCCCCGGTGAGCAGTTCTTC. Protein product: CASSLAGPGEQFF. The chain uses TRBV5-6 and TRBJ2-1; D gene ambiguous. Germline CDR1 is SGHDT and CDR2 is YYEEEE. Trimming shortened V by 0 bases and J by 9 bases, and 10 bases separated the two germline ends. This CDR3 has 13 amino acids.

The sample holds a few counts of this clonotype. The chain is built from TRBV25-1 and TRBJ2-2; D is unresolved. The CDR3 contains 14 residues. With 8 bases removed from V and 7 bases from J, the gap between germline ends came to 17 bases. Looked up from germline, CDR1 is MGHDK and CDR2 is SYGVNS. The CDR3, as DNA: TGTGCCAGCCCATTCCTATGGGCGAGCGGGGAGCTGTTTTTT. It yields the protein CASPFLWASGELFF.

This clonotype was seen ten or more times. The chain carries TRBV27 and TRBJ1-2; the D gene is possibly TRBD1 (5 bases). Germline V gives CDR1 MNHEY, CDR2 SMNVEV (reference sequence). CDR3 length: 11 amino acids. The V and J ends lost 10 bases and 5 bases respectively, with 11 bases between them. The CDR3 here is CATGEGYGYTF. The DNA of the CDR3 is TGTGCCACGGGAGAGGGGTATGGCTACACCTTC.

This clonotype was picked up a small number of times. The chain joins TRBV19 to TRBJ2-1; 10 bases are a match to TRBD2. This CDR3 region has 17 residues. J lost 1 base, V lost 1 base, and 4 bases had no gene match. Germline values: CDR1 LNHDA, CDR2 SQIVND (reference sequence). The CDR3 sequence: CASSIAGTSASYNEQFF. As DNA, the CDR3 is TGTGCCAGTAGTATAGCCGGGACTAGCGCATCCTACAATGAGCAGTTCTTC.

This clonotype was seen a handful of times. The V call is TRBV29-1, the J call TRBJ2-1, with unresolved D. This CDR3 has 16 amino acids. The V end lost 3 bases, the J end lost 0 bases, and 15 bases lay between the germline ends. Germline CDR1 reads SQVTM; CDR2 reads ANQGSEA. CDR3 protein: CSVEFGAASSYNEQFF. The CDR3 DNA reads as TGCAGCGTTGAGTTTGGAGCCGCAAGCTCCTACAATGAGCAGTTCTTC.

The chain has TRBV7-2 and TRBJ2-7, with 14 bases aligning to TRBD2. Germline V CDR1 and CDR2: SGHTA, FQGNSA. The CDR3 runs to 18 residues. J gave up 6 bases and V 0 bases, and 10 bases lay outside the gene matches. The DNA of the CDR3 is TGTGCCAGCAGCTTAGCGCCGACTAGCGGGAGGGCCGGAGGCGAGCAGTACTTC. Encoded protein: CASSLAPTSGRAGGEQYF.